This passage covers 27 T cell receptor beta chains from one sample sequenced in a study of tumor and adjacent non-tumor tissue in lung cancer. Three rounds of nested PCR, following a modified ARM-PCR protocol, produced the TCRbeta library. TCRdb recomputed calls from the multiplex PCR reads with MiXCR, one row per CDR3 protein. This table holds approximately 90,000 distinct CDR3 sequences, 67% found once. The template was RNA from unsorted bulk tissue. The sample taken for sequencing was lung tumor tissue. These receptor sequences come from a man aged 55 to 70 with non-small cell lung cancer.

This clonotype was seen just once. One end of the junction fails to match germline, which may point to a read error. CDR3 loop: CTSSRVAYNEQLF. The DNA for the CDR3 is TGTACCAGCAGCCGCGTGGCATACAATGAGCAGCTCTTC. The gene calls are TRBV6-6 and TRBJ2-1; D remains unclear. Germline values: CDR1 MNHNY, CDR2 SVGAGI (reference sequence). The CDR3 is 13 residues long.

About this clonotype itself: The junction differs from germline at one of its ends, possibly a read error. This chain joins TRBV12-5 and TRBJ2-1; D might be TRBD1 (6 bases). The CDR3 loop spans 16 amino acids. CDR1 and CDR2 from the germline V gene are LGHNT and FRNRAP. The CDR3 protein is CTSGLLQGQTTDEQFF. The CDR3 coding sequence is TGTACTAGTGGTTTGTTACAAGGACAGACTACCGATGAGCAGTTCTTC. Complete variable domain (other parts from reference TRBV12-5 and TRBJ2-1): DARVTQTPRHKVTEMGQEVTMRCQPILGHNTVFWYRQTMMQGLELLAYFRNRAPLDDSGMPKDRFSAEMPDATLATLKIQPSEPRDSAVYFCTSGLLQGQTTDEQFFGPGTRLTVL.

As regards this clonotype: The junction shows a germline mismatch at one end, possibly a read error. The CDR3 protein is CASSQVGAGDNEQFF. Written as DNA, the CDR3 is TGCGCCAGCAGCCAAGTCGGGGCAGGGGACAATGAGCAGTTTTTC. This sequence joins TRBV4-1 and TRBJ2-1; D is possibly TRBD1 (6 bases). Germline V gene sequence: CDR1 MGHRA, CDR2 YSYEKL. CDR3 length: 15 amino acids.

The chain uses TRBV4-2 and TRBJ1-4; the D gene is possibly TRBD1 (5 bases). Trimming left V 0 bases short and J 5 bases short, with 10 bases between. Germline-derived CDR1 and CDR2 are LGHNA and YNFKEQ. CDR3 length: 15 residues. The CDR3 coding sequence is TGTGCCAGCAGCCAAGATGAGGGGCACAATGAAAAACTGTTTTTT. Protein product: CASSQDEGHNEKLFF.

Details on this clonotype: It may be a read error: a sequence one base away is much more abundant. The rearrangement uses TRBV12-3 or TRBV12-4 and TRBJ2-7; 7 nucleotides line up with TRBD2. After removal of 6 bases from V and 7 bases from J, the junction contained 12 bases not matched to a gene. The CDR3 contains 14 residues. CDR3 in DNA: TGTGCCAGCAGCGCGAGTGGGAGAGCGGGGGAGCAGTACTTC. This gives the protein CASSASGRAGEQYF.

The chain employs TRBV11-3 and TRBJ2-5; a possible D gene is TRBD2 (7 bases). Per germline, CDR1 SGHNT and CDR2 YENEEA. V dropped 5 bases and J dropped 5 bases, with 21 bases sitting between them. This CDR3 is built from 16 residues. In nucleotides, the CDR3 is TGTGCCAGCAGCCCTGGGAGGGGGATGCGTCGGGAGACCCAGTACTTC. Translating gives CASSPGRGMRRETQYF. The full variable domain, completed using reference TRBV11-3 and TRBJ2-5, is EAGVVQSPRYKIIEKKQPVAFWCNPISGHNTLYWYLQNLGQGPELLIRYENEEAVDDSQLPKDRFSAERLKGVDSTLKIQPAELGDSAVYLCASSPGRGMRRETQYFGPGTRLLVL.

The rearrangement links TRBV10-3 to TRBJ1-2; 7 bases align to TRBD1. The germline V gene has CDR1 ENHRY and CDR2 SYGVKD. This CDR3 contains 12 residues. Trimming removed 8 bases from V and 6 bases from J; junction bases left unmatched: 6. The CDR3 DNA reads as TGTGCCATCTTAGGACAGGACAATGGCTACACCTTC. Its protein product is CAILGQDNGYTF.

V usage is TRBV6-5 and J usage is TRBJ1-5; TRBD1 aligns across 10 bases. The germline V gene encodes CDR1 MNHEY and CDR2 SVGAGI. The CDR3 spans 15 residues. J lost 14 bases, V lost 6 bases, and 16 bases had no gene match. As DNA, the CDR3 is TGTGCCAGCAGAAGGGACAGGGGCATTAATCAGCCAAAGCATTTT. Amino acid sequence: CASRRDRGINQPKHF.

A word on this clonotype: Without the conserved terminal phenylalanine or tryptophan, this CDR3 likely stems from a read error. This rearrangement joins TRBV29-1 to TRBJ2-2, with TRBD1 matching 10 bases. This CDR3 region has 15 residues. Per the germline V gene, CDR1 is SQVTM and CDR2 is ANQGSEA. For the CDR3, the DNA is TGCAGTGTTGCGACAGGGGGCGCAGGGGCCGGGGAGCTGTTTCTT. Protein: CSVATGGAGAGELFL.

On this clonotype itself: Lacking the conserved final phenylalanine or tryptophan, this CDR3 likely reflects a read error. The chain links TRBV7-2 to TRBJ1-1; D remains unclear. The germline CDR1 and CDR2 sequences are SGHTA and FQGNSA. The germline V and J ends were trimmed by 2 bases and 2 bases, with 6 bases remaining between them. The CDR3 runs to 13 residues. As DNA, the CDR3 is TGTGCCAGCAGCTTAAGGTCTAACACTGAAGCTTTCTAT. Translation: CASSLRSNTEAFY.

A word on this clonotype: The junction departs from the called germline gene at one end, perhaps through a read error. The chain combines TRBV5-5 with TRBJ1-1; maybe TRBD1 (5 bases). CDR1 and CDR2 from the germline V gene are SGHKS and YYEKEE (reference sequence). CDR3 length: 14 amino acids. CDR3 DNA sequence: TGTGTCAGCAGCTTGGAGGGGCGGAGTACTGAAGCTTTCTTT. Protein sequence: CVSSLEGRSTEAFF.

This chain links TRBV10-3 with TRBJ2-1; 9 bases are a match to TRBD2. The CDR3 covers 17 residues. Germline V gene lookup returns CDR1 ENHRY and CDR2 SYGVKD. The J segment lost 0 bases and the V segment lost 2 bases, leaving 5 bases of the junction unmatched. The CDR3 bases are TGTGCCATCAGTGAGACTAGCGGGCACAGCTCCTACAATGAGCAGTTCTTC. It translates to CAISETSGHSSYNEQFF.

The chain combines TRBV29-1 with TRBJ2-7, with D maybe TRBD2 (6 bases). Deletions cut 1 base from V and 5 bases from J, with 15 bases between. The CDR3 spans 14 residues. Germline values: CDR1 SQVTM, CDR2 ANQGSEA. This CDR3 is CSVEVGLGGDEQYF. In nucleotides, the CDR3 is TGCAGCGTTGAAGTGGGGCTCGGGGGTGACGAGCAGTACTTC.

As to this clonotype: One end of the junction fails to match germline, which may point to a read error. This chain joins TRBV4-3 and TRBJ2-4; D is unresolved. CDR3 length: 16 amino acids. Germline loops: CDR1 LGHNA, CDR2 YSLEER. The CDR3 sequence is CASIQESGERQNIQYF. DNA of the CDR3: TGCGCAAGCATCCAAGAATCCGGCGAGCGCCAAAACATTCAGTACTTC.

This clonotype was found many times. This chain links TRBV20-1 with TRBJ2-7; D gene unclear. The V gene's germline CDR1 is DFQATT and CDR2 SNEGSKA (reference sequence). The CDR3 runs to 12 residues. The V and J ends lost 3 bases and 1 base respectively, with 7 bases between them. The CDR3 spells CSASGISYEQYF. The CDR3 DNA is TGCAGTGCTAGTGGGATTTCCTACGAGCAGTACTTC.

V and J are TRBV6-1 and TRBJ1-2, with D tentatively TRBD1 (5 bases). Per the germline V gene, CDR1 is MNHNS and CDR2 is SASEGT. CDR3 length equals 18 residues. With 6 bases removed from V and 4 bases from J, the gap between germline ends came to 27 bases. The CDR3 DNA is TGTGCCAGCAGGGGGGTTGACATGACATTCGTTAAGGGCTATGGCTACACCTTC. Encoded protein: CASRGVDMTFVKGYGYTF.

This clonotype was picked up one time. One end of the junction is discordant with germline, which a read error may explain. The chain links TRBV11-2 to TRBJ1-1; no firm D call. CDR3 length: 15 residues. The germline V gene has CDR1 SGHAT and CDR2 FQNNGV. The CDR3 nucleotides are TGTGCCAGCAGTTCGAGGGAACCCGAGAACACTGAAACTTTCTTT. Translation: CASSSREPENTETFF.

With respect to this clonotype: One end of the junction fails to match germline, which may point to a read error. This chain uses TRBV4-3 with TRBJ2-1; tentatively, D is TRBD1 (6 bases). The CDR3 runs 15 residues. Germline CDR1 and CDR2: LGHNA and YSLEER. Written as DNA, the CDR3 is TGCGCCAGCAGCCTAGAGGGGGTTGGTGGCGATGAGCAATTCTTC. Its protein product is CASSLEGVGGDEQFF.

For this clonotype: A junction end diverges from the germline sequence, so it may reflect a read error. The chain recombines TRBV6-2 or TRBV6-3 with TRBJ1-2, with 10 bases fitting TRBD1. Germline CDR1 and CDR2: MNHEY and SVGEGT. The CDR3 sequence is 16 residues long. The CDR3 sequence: CSSSYPMGQGNYGYTF. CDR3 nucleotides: TGTTCCAGCAGTTACCCTATGGGACAGGGGAACTATGGCTACACCTTC.

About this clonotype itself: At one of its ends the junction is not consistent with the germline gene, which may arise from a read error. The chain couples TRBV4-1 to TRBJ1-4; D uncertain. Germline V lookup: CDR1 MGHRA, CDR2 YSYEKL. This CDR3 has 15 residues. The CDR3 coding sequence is TGCGCCAACAGCGATCAAGGAAGGGCTAATGAAAAACTGTTTTTT. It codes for CANSDQGRANEKLFF.

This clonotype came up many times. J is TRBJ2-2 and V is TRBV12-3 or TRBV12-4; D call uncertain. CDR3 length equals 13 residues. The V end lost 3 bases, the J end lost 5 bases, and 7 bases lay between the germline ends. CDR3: CASSFRQTGELFF. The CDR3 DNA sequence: TGTGCCAGCAGTTTTCGTCAAACCGGGGAGCTGTTTTTT.

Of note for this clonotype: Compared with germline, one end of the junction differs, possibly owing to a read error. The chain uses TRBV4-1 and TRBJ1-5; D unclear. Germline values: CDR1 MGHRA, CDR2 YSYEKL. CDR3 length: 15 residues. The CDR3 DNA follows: TGCGCCAGCAGCCAAGACGCTGGGAGCAACCAGCCCCGGCATTTT. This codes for CASSQDAGSNQPRHF.

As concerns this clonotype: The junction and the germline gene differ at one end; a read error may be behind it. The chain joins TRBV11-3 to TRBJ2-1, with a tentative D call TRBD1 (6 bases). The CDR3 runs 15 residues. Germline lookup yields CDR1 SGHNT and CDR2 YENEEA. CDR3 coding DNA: TGTGCCATCACCTCTAGGGGGTGGGGCTACGATGAGCAGTTCTTC. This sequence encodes CAITSRGWGYDEQFF.

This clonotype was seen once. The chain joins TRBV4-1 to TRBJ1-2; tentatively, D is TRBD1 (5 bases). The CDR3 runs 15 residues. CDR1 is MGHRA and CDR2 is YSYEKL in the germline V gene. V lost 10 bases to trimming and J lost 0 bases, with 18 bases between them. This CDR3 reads CANSLLTDTNYGYTF. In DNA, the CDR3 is TGCGCCAATAGCCTACTGACAGACACTAACTATGGCTACACCTTC.

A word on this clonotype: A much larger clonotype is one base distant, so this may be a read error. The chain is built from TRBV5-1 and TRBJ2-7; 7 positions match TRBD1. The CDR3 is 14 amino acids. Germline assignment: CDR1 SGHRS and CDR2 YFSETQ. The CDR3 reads CASILLQGAYEQYF. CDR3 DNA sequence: TGCGCCAGCATCTTGTTGCAGGGGGCCTACGAGCAGTACTTC.

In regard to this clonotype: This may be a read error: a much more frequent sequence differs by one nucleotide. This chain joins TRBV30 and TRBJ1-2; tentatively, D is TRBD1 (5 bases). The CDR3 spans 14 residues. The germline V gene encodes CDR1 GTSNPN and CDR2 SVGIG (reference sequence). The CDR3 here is CGWEPTAPNYGYTF. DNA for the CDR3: TGTGGCTGGGAACCGACAGCCCCAAACTATGGCTACACCTTC.

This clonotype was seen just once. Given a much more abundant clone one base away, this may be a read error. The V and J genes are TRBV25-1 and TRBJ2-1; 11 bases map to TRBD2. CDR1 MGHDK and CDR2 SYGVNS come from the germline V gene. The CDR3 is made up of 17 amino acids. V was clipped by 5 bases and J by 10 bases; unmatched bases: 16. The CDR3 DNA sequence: TGTGCCAGCAGTTTGTCTAGACTAGCGGGGACCGAAGGGGAGCAGTTCTTC. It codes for CASSLSRLAGTEGEQFF.